This TCR beta chain was captured by sequencing in a study of radiotherapy plus CTLA-4 blockade in lung cancer. Germline V gives CDR1 LNHDA, CDR2 SQIVND (reference sequence). The CDR3 totals 15 residues. Trimming removed 3 bases at V and 3 bases at J, with 15 bases between. Measured with immunoSEQ multiplex PCR; TCRdb has only the in-frame clones, and not every one. Of some 73,000 clones listed, around 74% were seen once; the top ten hold more than 7.5%. In this sample, this clone turned up once. This clonotype was obtained from a human donor with non-small cell lung cancer whose response to radiotherapy plus ipilimumab could not be evaluated. Specimen: peripheral blood, collected from a patient treated with radiotherapy plus ipilimumab. V gene TRBV19 combines with J gene TRBJ2-7, with D possibly being TRBD2 (6 bases). DNA of the CDR3: TGTGCCAGTAGTATGTGGGGGGAGAACGACTACGAGCAGTACTTC. This translates into CASSMWGENDYEQYF.